The following is a TCR beta chain sequence with its context. As yet, its antigen is unknown. The ends lost 3 bases at V and 2 bases at J; junction bases unmatched: 7. CDR3 size: 15 residues. CDR1 is MDHEN, CDR2 SYDVKM, per germline. Sequenced by immunoSEQ multiplex PCR; TCRdb stores in-frame clones only, minus some. Of fewer than 250,000 clones in the sample, around 92% are singletons; the top ten hold over 1%. The record originates from a study of T cell responses to AZD1222 COVID-19 vaccine. Broader study findings: White British ancestry dominated among donors, who included more females, and clonal diversity was possibly underestimated. Unmutated variant regions are reportedly the target of nearly half of TCRs that are spike-specific. Vaccine-associated CD4 TCRs spanned spike, dominant at 160-218 and 743-854.

This receptor was taken from an adult in good health. The source material was peripheral blood, sampled on day 0 of AZD1222 vaccination. This chain links TRBV28 with TRBJ2-7; 7 positions agree with TRBD1. The CDR3 DNA reads TGTGCCAGCAGTTTTGAAGGTACAGGGGCCTACGAGCAGTACTTC. This encodes CASSFEGTGAYEQYF.